This T cell receptor (beta chain) is drawn from a study of neurological immune-mediated disorders. This CDR3 region has 16 residues. The junction had 8 bases not matched to a gene; V was cut back by 0 bases and J by 3 bases. The germline CDR1 and CDR2 sequences are MNHEY and SMNVEV (reference sequence). One entry per CDR3 protein results from TCRdb running MiXCR on the 5' RACE reads. This table has about 50,000 distinct CDR3 sequences, around 17% appearing once. The chain combines TRBV27 with TRBJ2-7; 7 nucleotides align to TRBD2. This TCR was recovered from a man aged 55 to 70 in good health. The sequencing input was PBMCs. The chain's CDR3 is CASSLSGGGTYYEQYF. The CDR3 DNA reads as TGTGCCAGCAGTTTATCGGGGGGGGGAACCTACTACGAGCAGTACTTC.